Sequencing of this TCR beta chain was carried out in a study of vaccination and CD4 T cells after COVID-19. Turning to the study itself: Post-vaccination specimens were collected at a median of roughly 65 days following dose two (range 14 to 241).

Treatment: approximately 11-day PBMC culture with coronavirus spike peptide pools or control peptides (ViraFEST assay). ViraFEST stimulated the growth of antigen-specific T cells using peptide pools and subsequently profiled their TCRs by sequencing. With regard to this clonotype: What it binds is not known.

The CDR3 is made up of 15 amino acids. The germline V gene has CDR1 SGHRS and CDR2 YFSETQ. V shed 4 bases and J shed 1 base, with 14 bases lying between them. Sequenced with the Oncomine TCR Beta short-read assay was DNA taken from cultured CD4+ T cells. TCRdb re-called the PCR reads with MiXCR, one entry per CDR3 protein. The data hold under 15,000 distinct CDR3 sequences, with approximately 50% observed a single time. Notes on the study in general: Reactive clonotype counts went from median around 20 after infection to 35 to 45 after vaccination, nonsignificantly.

The sequencing sample was made of CD4+ T cells from blood, cultured in vitro. The genes are TRBV5-1 and TRBJ1-1; D gene unclear. The clonotype was recovered from a human donor who had recovered from COVID-19. The CDR3 region is CASSPQTPENTEAFF. DNA of the CDR3: TGCGCCAGCAGCCCACAGACACCGGAGAACACTGAAGCTTTCTTT.